A single sample is the source of the 26 T cell receptor beta chains below, sequenced in a study of cytomegalovirus exposure and HLA in healthy donors. Using immunoSEQ multiplex PCR, the repertoire was profiled, and TCRdb retains in-frame clones only, with some absent. The data contain about 150,000 clones, about 94% of them singletons. Sequencing was done on a sample of PBMCs. These receptors were taken from a man aged 18 to 30 in good health and CMV-seropositive.

The gene calls are TRBV9 and TRBJ2-1; a possible D gene is TRBD2 (6 bases). Germline V CDR1 and CDR2: SGDLS, YYNGEE. Trimming cost V 0 bases and J 3 bases, with 16 bases left between them. CDR3 length: 17 residues. The CDR3 DNA sequence: TGTGCCAGCAGCGTAGGGATCACGGGAGACGGCTACAATGAGCAGTTCTTC. It is translated as CASSVGITGDGYNEQFF.

This clone came up a few times. This chain joins TRBV5-5 and TRBJ2-7; D perhaps matches TRBD1 (6 bases). There are 14 residues in the CDR3. V dropped 0 bases and J dropped 3 bases, with 10 bases sitting between them. Germline V lookup: CDR1 SGHKS, CDR2 YYEKEE (reference sequence). The CDR3: CASSLAVGGYEQYF. As DNA, the CDR3 is TGTGCCAGCAGCTTGGCGGTAGGGGGCTACGAGCAGTACTTC.

This clone was found once. The V and J genes are TRBV9 and TRBJ2-7; 9 positions agree with TRBD2. Germline CDR1 reads SGDLS; CDR2 reads YYNGEE. V shed 0 bases, J shed 6 bases, and the junction held 10 bases outside the gene matches. This CDR3 has 16 amino acids. The CDR3: CASSVAGAGGLAEQYF. CDR3 sequence (DNA): TGTGCCAGCAGCGTAGCTGGAGCGGGAGGACTGGCCGAGCAGTACTTC.

The rearrangement joins TRBV5-1 to TRBJ1-3; no reliable D call. V shed 0 bases and J shed 0 bases, with 10 bases lying between them. The germline V gene has CDR1 SGHRS and CDR2 YFSETQ. The CDR3 sequence is 16 residues long. The CDR3 region is CASSLGAGISGNTIYF. In DNA, the CDR3 is TGCGCCAGCAGCTTGGGTGCGGGCATCTCTGGAAACACCATATATTTT.

The chain joins TRBV30 to TRBJ1-1; 7 positions match TRBD1. This CDR3 has 14 residues. V gave up 3 bases and J gave up 9 bases; unmatched junction bases: 13. CDR1 and CDR2 from the germline V gene are GTSNPN and SVGIG (reference sequence). CDR3 sequence: CAWSQKPDRRQAFF. The DNA of the CDR3 is TGTGCCTGGAGCCAAAAACCGGACAGGAGACAAGCTTTCTTT.

This clone was detected once. The rearrangement links TRBV4-1 to TRBJ1-2, with D possibly matching TRBD1 (5 bases). Germline V gene data show CDR1 as MGHRA and CDR2 as YSYEKL. This CDR3 spans 16 amino acids. V was clipped by 1 base and J by 8 bases, with 20 bases between them. CDR3 DNA: TGCGCCAGCAGCCAAGCAGCAGGACAAAAGTACCTAGGCTACACCTTC. This sequence encodes CASSQAAGQKYLGYTF.

This chain joins TRBV7-2 and TRBJ2-5, with 8 bases matching TRBD2. CDR3 size: 14 residues. Losses at the gene ends were 3 bases for V and 3 bases for J; bases not matched to a gene: 3. CDR1 and CDR2 (germline): SGHTA, FQGNSA. The CDR3 reads CASSFQAGEETQYF. The CDR3 DNA is TGTGCCAGCAGCTTTCAAGCGGGGGAAGAGACCCAGTACTTC.

The chain's CDR3 is CATSSPRDSTYEQYF. The CDR3 DNA sequence: TGTGCCACCAGCAGCCCCCGGGACAGTACCTACGAGCAGTACTTC. The V gene is TRBV15, the J gene TRBJ2-7, with 7 bases aligning to TRBD1. This CDR3 spans 15 amino acids. Trimming at V came to 3 bases and at J to 2 bases, leaving 7 bases not matched to a gene. The V gene's germline CDR1 is LNHNV and CDR2 YYDKDF (reference sequence).

This rearrangement joins TRBV28 to TRBJ2-7; D is possibly TRBD2 (6 bases). Germline-derived CDR1 and CDR2 are MDHEN and SYDVKM. This CDR3 has 13 amino acids. V was trimmed by 9 bases and J by 0 bases, leaving 12 bases between them. In DNA form, the CDR3 reads TGTGCCAGGACCCGGAGGGTCTCCTACGAGCAGTACTTC. Its translation is CARTRRVSYEQYF.

The chain carries TRBV6-5 and TRBJ1-1, with 8 bases aligning to TRBD1. CDR1 is MNHEY, CDR2 SVGAGI, per germline. V lost 4 bases, J lost 1 base, and 2 bases stayed unmatched. The CDR3 consists of 14 residues. CDR3 region: CASSFTGGNTEAFF. The CDR3 bases are TGTGCCAGCAGTTTCACAGGGGGGAACACTGAAGCTTTCTTT.

This clone was detected only once. The CDR3 here is CASSLRQGGSFNNSPLHF. CDR3 sequence (DNA): TGCGCCAGCAGCCTGCGACAGGGCGGCTCCTTTAATAATTCACCCCTCCACTTT. The chain joins TRBV5-1 to TRBJ1-6; 7 bases match TRBD1. Germline CDR1 is SGHRS and CDR2 is YFSETQ. V shed 4 bases and J 5 bases; nucleotides not matched to a gene: 15. The CDR3 loop spans 18 amino acids.

The chain has TRBV30 and TRBJ1-1; tentatively, D is TRBD1 (5 bases). Germline V gene lookup returns CDR1 GTSNPN and CDR2 SVGIG (reference sequence). The CDR3 length is 13 residues. The ends were cut back, 3 bases at V and 1 base at J, with 9 bases in the middle. The CDR3 is CAWRGGTNTEAFF. The CDR3 nucleotides are TGTGCCTGGAGGGGGGGAACGAACACTGAAGCTTTCTTT.

This chain uses TRBV2 with TRBJ2-7; TRBD1 is a possible D gene (5 bases). V lost 7 bases to trimming and J lost 3 bases, with 16 bases between them. This CDR3 has 14 residues. Per germline, CDR1 SNHLY and CDR2 FYNNEI. The CDR3 region is CASMAQGKDYEQYF. The CDR3 nucleotides are TGTGCCAGCATGGCGCAGGGAAAAGACTACGAGCAGTACTTC.

This clone appeared once. The rearrangement joins TRBV30 to TRBJ2-1, with 7 bases that match TRBD1. CDR3 length: 16 residues. Per germline, CDR1 GTSNPN and CDR2 SVGIG (reference sequence). J gave up 10 bases and V 3 bases, and 18 bases lay outside the gene matches. CDR3 nucleotide sequence: TGTGCCTGGAGGGCCATTGACAGGGCCCTCCACCGAGAGCAGTTCTTC. Translating it yields CAWRAIDRALHREQFF.

The chain uses TRBV11-2 and TRBJ2-5; D might be TRBD1 (5 bases). Trimming pared 3 bases from V and 5 bases from J, leaving 19 bases between. Per germline, CDR1 SGHAT and CDR2 FQNNGV. The CDR3 has 16 amino acids. CDR3 in DNA: TGTGCCAGCAGCTTGGGTGGGGCGGACGTGGATGAGACCCAGTACTTC. Translating gives CASSLGGADVDETQYF.

This chain connects TRBV7-9 to TRBJ2-7; TRBD2 matches at 9 bases. V gave up 2 bases and J gave up 5 bases; unmatched junction bases: 7. This CDR3 is built from 15 residues. Germline V CDR1 and CDR2: SEHNR, FQNEAQ (reference sequence). CDR3 residues: CASSLHSGSNNEQYF. CDR3 in DNA: TGTGCCAGCAGCTTACATAGCGGGAGTAACAACGAGCAGTACTTC.

The chain is built from TRBV2 and TRBJ2-7; 10 bases are a match to TRBD1. Germline V gives CDR1 SNHLY, CDR2 FYNNEI. The V gene end was trimmed by 7 bases and the J gene end by 6 bases; junction bases not matched to a gene: 9. The CDR3 extends over 14 amino acids. CDR3 nucleotide sequence: TGTGCCAGCAAACCTGACAGGGGGCCAATCGAGCAGTACTTC. Its translation is CASKPDRGPIEQYF.

The gene calls are TRBV30 and TRBJ1-2; 7 positions agree with TRBD1. Germline V gives CDR1 GTSNPN, CDR2 SVGIG (reference sequence). Losses at the gene ends were 1 base for V and 4 bases for J; bases not matched to a gene: 9. The CDR3 has 15 amino acids. CDR3 DNA sequence: TGTGCCTGGAGTGCCCCAAGGGGGCCCGGCTATGGCTACACCTTC. This encodes CAWSAPRGPGYGYTF.

The gene calls are TRBV5-1 and TRBJ2-6; weak D call: TRBD2 (6 bases). V lost 6 bases, J lost 1 base, and 23 bases lay in between. This CDR3 is built from 19 residues. The germline V gene encodes CDR1 SGHRS and CDR2 YFSETQ. CDR3 in amino acids: CASTLGLGRRGSGANVLTF. CDR3 coding DNA: TGCGCCAGCACCCTAGGATTGGGACGGAGGGGATCTGGGGCCAACGTCCTGACTTTC.

The chain carries TRBV28 and TRBJ2-7; 7 nucleotides match TRBD2. CDR3 length: 16 residues. The V gene's germline CDR1 is MDHEN and CDR2 SYDVKM. After removal of 2 bases from V and 5 bases from J, the junction contained 12 bases not matched to a gene. DNA of the CDR3: TGTGCCAGCAGTTTAGCGGGAGCCGTCTCTGAGGACGAGCAGTACTTC. Its translation is CASSLAGAVSEDEQYF.

J is TRBJ2-2 and V is TRBV7-9, with 7 bases matching TRBD1. The CDR3 length is 17 residues. Germline V gene lookup returns CDR1 SEHNR and CDR2 FQNEAQ (reference sequence). After removal of 2 bases from V and 3 bases from J, the junction contained 9 bases not matched to a gene. The CDR3 region has the DNA TGTGCCAGCAGCTTACCCCGCGACAGGGATGACACCGGGGAGCTGTTTTTT. Protein product: CASSLPRDRDDTGELFF.

This clone appeared a single time. The V call is TRBV6-5, the J call TRBJ2-7, with unresolved D. The CDR3 consists of 13 residues. Per the germline V gene, CDR1 is MNHEY and CDR2 is SVGAGI. Trimming cost V 8 bases and J 0 bases, with 11 bases left between them. CDR3 loop: CASAVLSSYEQYF. The CDR3 DNA reads TGTGCCAGCGCCGTACTTAGCTCCTACGAGCAGTACTTC.

This chain uses TRBV28 with TRBJ2-4, with 8 nucleotides matching TRBD2. Germline V gives CDR1 MDHEN, CDR2 SYDVKM. This CDR3 contains 17 residues. The trim removed 3 bases at V and 0 bases at J, leaving 7 bases unmatched. This CDR3 reads CASSFALAEVAKNIQYF. The CDR3 region has the DNA TGTGCCAGCAGTTTCGCACTAGCGGAGGTAGCCAAAAACATTCAGTACTTC.

The chain joins TRBV5-1 to TRBJ2-3; TRBD1 matches at 9 bases. CDR3 length: 15 residues. In germline, CDR1 is SGHRS, CDR2 YFSETQ. V was pared by 4 bases and J by 3 bases, with 6 bases of the junction left unmatched. The DNA of the CDR3 is TGCGCCAGCAGCAAGGACAGGGGTCGAACAGATACGCAGTATTTT. Protein product: CASSKDRGRTDTQYF.

The chain couples TRBV2 to TRBJ2-7, with 8 bases lining up with TRBD1. CDR1 and CDR2 from the germline V gene are SNHLY and FYNNEI. The length of the CDR3 is 12 residues. V lost 6 bases and J lost 3; bases outside the gene matches: 1. The DNA of the CDR3 is TGTGCCAGCAGGGGGACAGGCTACGAGCAGTACTTC. Its protein is CASRGTGYEQYF. Based on the CDR3 plus reference TRBV2 and TRBJ2-7, the full variable domain is EPEVTQTPSHQVTQMGQEVILRCVPISNHLYFYWYRQILGQKVEFLVSFYNNEISEKSEIFDDQFSVERPDGSNFTLKIRSTKLEDSAMYFCASRGTGYEQYFGPGTRLTVT.

V gene TRBV11-2 combines with J gene TRBJ2-7; 9 nucleotides match TRBD1. CDR1 is SGHAT and CDR2 is FQNNGV in the germline V gene. V lost 1 base, J lost 9 bases, and 10 bases stayed unmatched. This CDR3 is built from 15 residues. The CDR3 nucleotides are TGTGCCAGCAGCTTAGTATTCGGGACAGGGATCGGGCAGTACTTC. Protein sequence: CASSLVFGTGIGQYF.